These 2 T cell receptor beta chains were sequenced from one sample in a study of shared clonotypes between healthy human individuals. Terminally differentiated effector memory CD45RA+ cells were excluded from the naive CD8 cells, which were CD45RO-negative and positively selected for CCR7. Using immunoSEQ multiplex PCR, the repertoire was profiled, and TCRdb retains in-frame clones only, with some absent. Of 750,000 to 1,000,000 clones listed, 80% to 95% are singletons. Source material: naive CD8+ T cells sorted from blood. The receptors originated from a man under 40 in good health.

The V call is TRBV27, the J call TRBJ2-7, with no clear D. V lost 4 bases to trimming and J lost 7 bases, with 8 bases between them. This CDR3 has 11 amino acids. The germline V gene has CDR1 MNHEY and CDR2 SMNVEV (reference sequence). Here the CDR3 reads CASSYRWEQYF. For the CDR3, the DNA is TGTGCCAGCAGTTATCGGTGGGAGCAGTACTTC.

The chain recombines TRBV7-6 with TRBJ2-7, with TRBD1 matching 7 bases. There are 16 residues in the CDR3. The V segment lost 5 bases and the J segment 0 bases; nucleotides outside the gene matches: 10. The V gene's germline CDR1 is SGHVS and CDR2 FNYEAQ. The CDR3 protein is CASSGAGTASSYEQYF. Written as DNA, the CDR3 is TGTGCCAGCAGCGGTGCCGGGACAGCTAGCTCCTACGAGCAGTACTTC.